Each of the 8 T cell receptor beta chains below was sequenced from the same sample in a study of blood T cell repertoires in COVID-19. Clones were read by immunoSEQ multiplex PCR, and TCRdb kept only the in-frame ones, dropping some. The table includes 250,000 to 350,000 clones, 75% to 90% detected once. The source material was peripheral blood. The receptors stem from a woman aged 55-69 years with acute or convalescent COVID-19.

This clone has just a few counts. V gene TRBV5-5 combines with J gene TRBJ1-4, with D possibly being TRBD1 (5 bases). V lost 1 base, J lost 2 bases, and 9 bases lay in between. This CDR3 has 15 amino acids. The germline V gene has CDR1 SGHKS and CDR2 YYEKEE (reference sequence). The CDR3 nucleotides read TGTGCCAGCAGCTTGAGGGCAGGGACTAATGAAAAACTGTTTTTT. Its protein is CASSLRAGTNEKLFF.

This chain joins TRBV2 and TRBJ1-1; no clear D. Germline lookup yields CDR1 SNHLY and CDR2 FYNNEI. Trimming cost V 6 bases and J 1 base, with 9 bases left between them. CDR3 size: 13 residues. The CDR3 loop is CASSQDSNTEAFF. The CDR3 nucleotides are TGTGCCAGCAGCCAGGATTCGAACACTGAAGCTTTCTTT.

J is TRBJ2-5 and V is TRBV24-1; no clear D. V was pared by 0 bases and J by 4 bases, with 20 bases between. The CDR3 consists of 18 residues. Germline CDR1 KGHDR, CDR2 SFDVKD. The CDR3 DNA reads as TGTGCCACCAGTGATTTGGGCCTGCGGCACTCCGAGGCAGAGACCCAGTACTTC. Protein product: CATSDLGLRHSEAETQYF.

CDR3 sequence reads: CASSPGQINYGYTF. CDR3 coding DNA: TGTGCCAGCAGCCCTGGACAGATCAACTATGGCTACACCTTC. This chain links TRBV7-2 with TRBJ1-2, with D tentatively TRBD1 (6 bases). V shed 5 bases and J shed 2 bases, with 12 bases lying between them. Germline CDR1 SGHTA, CDR2 FQGNSA. CDR3 length: 14 amino acids.

The genes are TRBV5-4 and TRBJ1-2, with TRBD1 matching over 7 bases. Germline CDR1 reads SGHNT; CDR2 reads YYREEE (reference sequence). The J segment lost 4 bases and the V segment lost 3 bases, leaving 6 bases of the junction unmatched. CDR3 size: 14 residues. In DNA form, the CDR3 reads TGTGCCAGCAGCTCGGGGGACAGCCTCTATGGCTACACCTTC. This gives the protein CASSSGDSLYGYTF.

V gene TRBV10-2 combines with J gene TRBJ1-1, with D maybe TRBD1 (5 bases). V dropped 8 bases and J dropped 1 base, with 23 bases sitting between them. Germline V gene lookup returns CDR1 WSHSY and CDR2 SAAADI. The length of the CDR3 is 17 residues. Here the CDR3 reads CASSQRDRLTPNTEAFF. The CDR3 region has the DNA TGCGCCAGCTCCCAGCGGGACCGACTGACCCCGAACACTGAAGCTTTCTTT.

The chain uses TRBV12-3 or TRBV12-4 and TRBJ2-1, with D uncertain. This CDR3 has 11 amino acids. Between the trimmed V and J ends, which lost 5 bases and 8 bases, there was a span of 7 bases. CDR3 DNA sequence: TGTGCCAGCAGTAACGGAGATGAGCAGTTCTTC. Its protein product is CASSNGDEQFF.

This clone was detected only once. The genes are TRBV5-4 and TRBJ2-1, with a possible D match to TRBD2 (6 bases). From germline, CDR1 is SGHNT and CDR2 YYREEE (reference sequence). The V gene lost 4 bases and the J gene lost 1 base, with 15 bases spanning the gap. The CDR3 spans 16 residues. In DNA, the CDR3 is TGTGCCAGCAGCCGAGGAGGGCAGTTGTCCTACAATGAGCAGTTCTTC. It is translated as CASSRGGQLSYNEQFF. Full variable domain (rest looked up from reference TRBV5-4 and TRBJ2-1): ETGVTQSPTHLIKTRGQQVTLRCSSQSGHNTVSWYQQALGQGPQFIFQYYREEENGRGNFPPRFSGLQFPNYSSELNVNALELDDSALYLCASSRGGQLSYNEQFFGPGTRLTVL.